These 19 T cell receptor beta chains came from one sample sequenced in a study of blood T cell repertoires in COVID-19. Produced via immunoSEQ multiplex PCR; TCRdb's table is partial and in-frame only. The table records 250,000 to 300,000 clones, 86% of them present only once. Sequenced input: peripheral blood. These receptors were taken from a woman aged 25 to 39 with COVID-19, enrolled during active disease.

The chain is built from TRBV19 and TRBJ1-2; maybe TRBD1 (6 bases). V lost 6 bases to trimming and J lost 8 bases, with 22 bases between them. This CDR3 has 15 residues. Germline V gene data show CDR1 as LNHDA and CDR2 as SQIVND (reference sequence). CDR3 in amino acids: CASRSTGTSAGGYTF. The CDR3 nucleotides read TGTGCCAGTAGAAGTACAGGGACCAGCGCTGGGGGCTACACCTTC.

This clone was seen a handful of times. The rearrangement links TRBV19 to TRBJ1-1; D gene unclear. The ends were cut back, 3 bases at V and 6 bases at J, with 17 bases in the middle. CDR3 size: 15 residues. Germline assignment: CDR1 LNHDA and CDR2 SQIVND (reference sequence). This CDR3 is CASSIKPGPGAEAFF. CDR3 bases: TGTGCCAGTAGTATTAAACCGGGCCCGGGAGCTGAAGCTTTCTTT.

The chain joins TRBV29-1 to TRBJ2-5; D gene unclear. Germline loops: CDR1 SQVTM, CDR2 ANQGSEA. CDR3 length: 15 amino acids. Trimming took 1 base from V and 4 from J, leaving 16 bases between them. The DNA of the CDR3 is TGCAGCGTTGAAGGGCGAGTAGCCTGGAGAGAGACCCAGTACTTC. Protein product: CSVEGRVAWRETQYF.

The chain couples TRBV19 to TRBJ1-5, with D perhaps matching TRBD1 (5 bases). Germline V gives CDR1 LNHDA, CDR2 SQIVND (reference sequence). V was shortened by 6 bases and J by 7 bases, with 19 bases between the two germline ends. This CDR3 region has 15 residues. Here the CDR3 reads CASSLSGGSPQPQHF. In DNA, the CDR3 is TGTGCCAGTAGCCTATCGGGGGGGTCCCCCCAGCCCCAGCATTTT.

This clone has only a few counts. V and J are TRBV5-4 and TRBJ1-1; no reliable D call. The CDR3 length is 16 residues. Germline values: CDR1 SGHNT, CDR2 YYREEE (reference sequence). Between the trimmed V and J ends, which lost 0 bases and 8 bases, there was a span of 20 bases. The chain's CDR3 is CASSLDLSREDLEAFF. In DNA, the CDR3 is TGTGCCAGCAGCTTGGATTTGAGTCGGGAGGACCTAGAAGCTTTCTTT.

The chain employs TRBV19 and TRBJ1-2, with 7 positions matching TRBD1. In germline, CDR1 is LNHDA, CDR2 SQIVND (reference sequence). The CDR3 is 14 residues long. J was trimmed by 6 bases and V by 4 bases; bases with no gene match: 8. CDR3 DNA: TGTGCCAGTAGTACCGACAGGGTGGGAAATGGCTACACCTTC. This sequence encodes CASSTDRVGNGYTF. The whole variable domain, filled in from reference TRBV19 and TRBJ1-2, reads DGGITQSPKYLFRKEGQNVTLSCEQNLNHDAMYWYRQDPGQGLRLIYYSQIVNDFQKGDIAEGYSVSREKKESFPLTVTSAQKNPTAFYLCASSTDRVGNGYTFGSGTRLTVV.

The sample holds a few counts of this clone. The CDR3 DNA follows: TGTGCCAGTAGTCTAGGACTAGCGGGGGGACAAGAGACCCAGTACTTC. This sequence encodes CASSLGLAGGQETQYF. This rearrangement joins TRBV19 to TRBJ2-5; 14 bases match TRBD2. CDR1 and CDR2 from the germline V gene are LNHDA and SQIVND (reference sequence). V gave up 5 bases and J gave up 2 bases; unmatched junction bases: 4. The CDR3 is 16 amino acids.

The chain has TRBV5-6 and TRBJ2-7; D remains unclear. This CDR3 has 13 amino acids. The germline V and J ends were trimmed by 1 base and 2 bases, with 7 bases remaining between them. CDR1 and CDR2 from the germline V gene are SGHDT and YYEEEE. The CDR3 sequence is CASSLQLPYEQYF. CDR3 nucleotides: TGTGCCAGCAGCTTGCAGTTACCCTACGAGCAGTACTTC.

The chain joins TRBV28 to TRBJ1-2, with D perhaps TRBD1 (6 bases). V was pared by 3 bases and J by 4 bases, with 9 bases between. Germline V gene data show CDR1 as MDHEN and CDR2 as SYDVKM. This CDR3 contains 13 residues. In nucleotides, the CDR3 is TGTGCCAGCAGTTTCGGGGGGGCCTATGGCTACACCTTC. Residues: CASSFGGAYGYTF.

CDR3 loop: CASSSGGRYNEQFF. The CDR3 DNA sequence: TGTGCCAGTAGTAGCGGGGGGAGGTACAATGAGCAGTTCTTC. The rearrangement uses TRBV19 and TRBJ2-1; 8 nucleotides match TRBD2. V trimming: 4 bases; J trimming: 4 bases; junction bases outside the gene matches: 3. The CDR3 runs 14 residues. In germline, CDR1 is LNHDA, CDR2 SQIVND (reference sequence).

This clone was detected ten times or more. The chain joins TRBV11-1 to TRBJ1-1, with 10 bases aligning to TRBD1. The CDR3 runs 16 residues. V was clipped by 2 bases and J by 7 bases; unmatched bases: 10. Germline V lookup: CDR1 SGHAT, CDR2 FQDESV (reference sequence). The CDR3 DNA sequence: TGTGCCAGCAGCTTATCACGCGGGACAGGGGCTAATGAAGCTTTCTTT. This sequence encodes CASSLSRGTGANEAFF. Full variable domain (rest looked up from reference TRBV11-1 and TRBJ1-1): EAEVAQSPRYKITEKSQAVAFWCDPISGHATLYWYRQILGQGPELLVQFQDESVVDDSQLPKDRFSAERLKGVDSTLKIQPAELGDSAMYLCASSLSRGTGANEAFFGQGTRLTVV.

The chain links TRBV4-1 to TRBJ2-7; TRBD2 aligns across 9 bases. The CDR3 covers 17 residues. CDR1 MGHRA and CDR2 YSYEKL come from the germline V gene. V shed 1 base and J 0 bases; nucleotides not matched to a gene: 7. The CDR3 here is CASSQVRLADSSYEQYF. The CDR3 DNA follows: TGCGCCAGCAGCCAAGTGAGACTAGCGGACAGCTCCTACGAGCAGTACTTC.

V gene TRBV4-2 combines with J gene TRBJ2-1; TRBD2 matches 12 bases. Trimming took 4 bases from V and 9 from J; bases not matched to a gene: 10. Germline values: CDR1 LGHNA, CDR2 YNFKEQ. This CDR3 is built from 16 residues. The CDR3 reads CASSPKLAGGLSEQFF. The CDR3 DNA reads TGTGCCAGCAGCCCAAAACTAGCGGGGGGATTAAGTGAGCAGTTCTTC.

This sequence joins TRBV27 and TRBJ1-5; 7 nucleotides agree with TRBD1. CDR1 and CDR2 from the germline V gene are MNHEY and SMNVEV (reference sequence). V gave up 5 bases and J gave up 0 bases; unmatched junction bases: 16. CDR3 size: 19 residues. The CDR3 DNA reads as TGTGCCAGCAGTCCGTACAGGGGCAGGTTGGGGGATAGCAATCAGCCCCAGCATTTT. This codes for CASSPYRGRLGDSNQPQHF.

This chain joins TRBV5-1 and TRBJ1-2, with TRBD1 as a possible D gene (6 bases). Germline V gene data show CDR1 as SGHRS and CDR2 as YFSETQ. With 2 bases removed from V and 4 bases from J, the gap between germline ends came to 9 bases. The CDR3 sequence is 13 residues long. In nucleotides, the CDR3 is TGCGCCAGCAGCTTAGGGGGTGGCTATGGCTACACCTTC. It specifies CASSLGGGYGYTF.

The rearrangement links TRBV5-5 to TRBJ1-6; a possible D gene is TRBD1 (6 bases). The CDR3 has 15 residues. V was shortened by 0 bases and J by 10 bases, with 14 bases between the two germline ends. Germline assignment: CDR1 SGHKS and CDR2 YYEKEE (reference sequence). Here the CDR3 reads CASSLVAGAGSPLHF. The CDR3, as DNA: TGTGCCAGCAGCTTGGTGGCGGGGGCTGGGTCACCCCTCCACTTT.

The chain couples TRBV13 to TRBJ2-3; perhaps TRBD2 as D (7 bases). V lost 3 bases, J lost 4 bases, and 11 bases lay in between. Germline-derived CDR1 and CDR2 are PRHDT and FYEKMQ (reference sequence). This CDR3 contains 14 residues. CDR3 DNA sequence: TGTGCCAGCAGCTTGGAGGGGGGGCCAGATACGCAGTATTTT. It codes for CASSLEGGPDTQYF. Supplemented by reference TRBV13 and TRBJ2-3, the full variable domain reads AAGVIQSPRHLIKEKRETATLKCYPIPRHDTVYWYQQGPGQDPQFLISFYEKMQSDKGSIPDRFSAQQFSDYHSELNMSSLELGDSALYFCASSLEGGPDTQYFGPGTRLTVL.

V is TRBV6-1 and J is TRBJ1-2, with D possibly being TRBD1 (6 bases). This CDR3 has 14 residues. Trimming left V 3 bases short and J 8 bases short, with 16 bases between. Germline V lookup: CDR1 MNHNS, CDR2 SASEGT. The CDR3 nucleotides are TGTGCCAGCAGTGATTTCAGGGGTTATTGGGGCTACACCTTC. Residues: CASSDFRGYWGYTF.

The CDR3 is CASSPREGPTYEQYF. CDR3 DNA: TGTGCCAGCAGCCCCCGGGAGGGCCCGACCTACGAGCAGTACTTC. V usage is TRBV3-1 (or the pseudogene TRBV3-2) and J usage is TRBJ2-7, with 8 bases matching TRBD2. Germline-derived CDR1 and CDR2 are LGHDT and YNNKEL (reference sequence). This CDR3 contains 15 residues. The V gene end was trimmed by 4 bases and the J gene end by 2 bases; junction bases not matched to a gene: 7.